This T cell receptor (beta chain) was observed in a study of T-cell reconstitution after alpha-beta-depleted transplantation in children listed by TCRdb under 2016. For the study in its entirety: The study quantitatively tracked T-cell immune reconstitution after TCRalphabeta/CD19-depleted allogeneic hematopoietic cell transplantation in children using TCR repertoire profiling. Study-wide findings and limitations: Over subsequent months, a decline in hyperexpanded clone frequencies was noted, and after one year, T-cell counts and TCRbeta diversity were mostly ascribed to newly produced T cells. About two months after transplant, the apparently early recovery of alphabetaT-cell counts reportedly depended on just several hundred clones that had expanded rapidly and came from non-depleted graft cells. The high TCRbeta diversity at day 60 in some patients was ascribed to recipient T cells and intrathymic progenitors that had survived conditioning.

In light of the paper, this sample's treatment or condition label describes: allogeneic hematopoietic cell transplantation with graft depleted of TCRalphabeta T cells and CD19 B cells. Transplant recipients were children who received TCRalphabeta/CD19-depleted allogeneic hematopoietic cell grafts. Trimming removed 2 bases from V and 1 base from J, leaving 21 bases between the germline ends. CDR1 and CDR2 (MNHEY, SVGAGI) derive from the germline V gene. From its cysteine to its phenylalanine, the CDR3 spans 18 amino acids. The only DNA kept is the CDR3, 54 bases in frame from the first base. The library was built by means of PCR. These reads were obtained on an Illumina HiSeq 2500. Molecular barcoding was employed in the preparation of TCR libraries, with unique molecular identifiers being used to normalize TCRbeta repertoire quantification. The public reads were quality trimmed at Q25 with fastp and then assembled into clones with MiXCR by TCRdb, keeping productive beta chains. Rows merge per CDR3 protein into single entries with the most common DNA and genes. For this sample there are about 300,000 distinct CDR3 sequences; less than 9.5% appear just once. The ten largest make up 9.1% of the sample.

With respect to this clonotype: Its antigen is still unknown. Per-nucleotide qualities are absent, and no much larger clonotype sits a single base away.

Sequencing used peripheral blood, obtained 360 days after TCRalphabeta/CD19-depleted stem cell transplant. The clonotype originates from a female patient between 2 and 10 years old who had a stem cell transplant for Fanconi anemia, so the T cells may come from the graft donor. The chain was built from TRBV6-5 and TRBJ2-7; the D match is possibly TRBD1 or TRBD2, with 6 bases aligned in each. The CDR3 region has the sequence CASSYRHGGREISYEQYF. The sequenced DNA: TGTGCCAGCAGTTACCGTCACGGGGGCAGGGAAATTTCCTACGAGCAGTACTTC.